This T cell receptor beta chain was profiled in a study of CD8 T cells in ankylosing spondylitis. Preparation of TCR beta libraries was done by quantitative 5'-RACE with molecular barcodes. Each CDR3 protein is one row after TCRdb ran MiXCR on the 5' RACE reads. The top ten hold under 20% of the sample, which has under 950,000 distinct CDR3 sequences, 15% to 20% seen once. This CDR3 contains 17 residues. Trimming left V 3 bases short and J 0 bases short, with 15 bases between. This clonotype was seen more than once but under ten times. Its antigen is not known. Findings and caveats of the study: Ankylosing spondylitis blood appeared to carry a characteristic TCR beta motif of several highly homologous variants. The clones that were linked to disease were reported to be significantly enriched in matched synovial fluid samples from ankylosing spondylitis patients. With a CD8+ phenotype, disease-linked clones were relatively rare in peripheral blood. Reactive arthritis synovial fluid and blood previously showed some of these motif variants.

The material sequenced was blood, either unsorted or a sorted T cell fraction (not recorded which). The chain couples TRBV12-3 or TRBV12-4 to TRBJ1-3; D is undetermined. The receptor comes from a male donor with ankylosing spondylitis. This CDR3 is CASSFPPLGRSGNTIYF. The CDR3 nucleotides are TGTGCCAGCAGTTTTCCCCCCCTCGGACGCTCTGGAAACACCATATATTTT.